This T cell receptor (beta chain) was documented in a study of cytomegalovirus exposure and HLA in healthy donors. Turning to the study itself: Prior work identified around 110 million unique TCR beta sequences in some 200 million T cells. Study-wide points: Most of the TCR beta V segments (in an earlier analysis) were productive either about 87% or about 30% of the time.

PCR was performed using 60 Vbeta and 13 Jbeta primers. Clones were read by immunoSEQ multiplex PCR, and TCRdb kept only the in-frame ones, dropping some. Of some 120,000 clones listed, about 74% were seen once; the top ten hold 3.4%. This CDR3 contains 15 residues. After removal of 1 base from V and 4 bases from J, the junction contained 5 bases not matched to a gene. Germline lookup yields CDR1 SGHTA and CDR2 FQGNSA. Turning to this clone: The target antigen is unknown.

The V and J genes are TRBV7-2 and TRBJ2-7, with 9 bases lining up with TRBD2. The origin of this receptor is a man aged 25 to 40 in good health and CMV-seronegative. The sequenced material came from PBMCs. This CDR3 reads CASSLGGSGGYEQYF. CDR3 bases: TGTGCCAGCAGCTTAGGGGGTAGCGGGGGATACGAGCAGTACTTC.